This entry lists 27 T cell receptor beta chains sequenced from one sample in a study of T cell changes during pregnancy in multiple sclerosis. Repertoires were generated with immunoSEQ multiplex PCR, while TCRdb's copy carries only in-frame clones and drops some. The table has about 60,000 clones, about 89% seen once; the top ten hold approximately 0.45%. Sequencing was performed on CD4+ T cells from peripheral blood mononuclear cells, taken after pregnancy. Receptor source: a female donor in good health, enrolled as a control in a pregnancy study.

This chain connects TRBV4-3 to TRBJ1-6, with D perhaps TRBD1 (5 bases). Germline assignment: CDR1 LGHNA and CDR2 YSLEER. The ends were cut back, 3 bases at V and 7 bases at J, with 22 bases in the middle. The CDR3 spans 18 residues. The CDR3 loop is CASSQSPTGELWNSPLHF. Written as DNA, the CDR3 is TGCGCCAGCAGCCAGAGTCCAACGGGGGAGCTTTGGAATTCACCCCTCCACTTT.

The rearrangement links TRBV15 to TRBJ2-3; 9 nucleotides line up with TRBD2. This CDR3 comprises 14 residues. J gave up 5 bases and V 1 base, and 1 base lay outside the gene matches. CDR1 and CDR2 (germline): LNHNV, YYDKDF (reference sequence). The CDR3: CATSRVAGEDTQYF. The CDR3 DNA reads as TGTGCCACCAGCAGAGTAGCGGGGGAAGATACGCAGTATTTT.

This clone was seen only once. The chain uses TRBV18 and TRBJ1-2; unclear D gene. V dropped 2 bases and J dropped 0 bases, with 7 bases sitting between them. The CDR3 extends over 14 amino acids. Germline V lookup: CDR1 KGHSH, CDR2 LQKENI. CDR3 loop: CASSPGESNYGYTF. The CDR3 DNA reads as TGTGCCAGCTCACCAGGAGAGTCTAACTATGGCTACACCTTC.

This sequence joins TRBV30 and TRBJ1-5, with D perhaps TRBD1 (6 bases). With 3 bases removed from V and 5 bases from J, the gap between germline ends came to 11 bases. CDR3 size: 13 residues. CDR1 is GTSNPN and CDR2 is SVGIG in the germline V gene (reference sequence). The CDR3 region is CAWRRDIYQPQHF. CDR3 bases: TGTGCCTGGAGGAGGGACATTTATCAGCCCCAGCATTTT.

V usage is TRBV19 and J usage is TRBJ1-2, with D possibly being TRBD1 (6 bases). The CDR3 runs to 15 residues. Trimming took 1 base from V and 0 from J, leaving 9 bases between them. CDR1 and CDR2 from the germline V gene are LNHDA and SQIVND (reference sequence). The CDR3 protein is CASSIVGGSNYGYTF. In DNA form, the CDR3 reads TGTGCCAGTAGTATAGTAGGGGGATCTAACTATGGCTACACCTTC.

The chain joins TRBV5-4 to TRBJ2-3, with D possibly matching TRBD2 (7 bases). This CDR3 spans 16 amino acids. Trimming removed 6 bases from V and 3 bases from J, with 20 bases in between. Germline CDR1 and CDR2: SGHNT and YYREEE (reference sequence). The CDR3 protein is CASTLGGARSTDTQYF. The CDR3 nucleotides are TGTGCCAGCACCTTAGGGGGGGCCCGTAGTACAGATACGCAGTATTTT.

This clone has just one count. This rearrangement joins TRBV6-1 to TRBJ2-7, with D hard to call. V was cut by 3 bases and J by 3 bases, with 15 bases left in between. Germline values: CDR1 MNHNS, CDR2 SASEGT. CDR3 size: 15 residues. CDR3 nucleotide sequence: TGTGCCAGCAGTGACGCTCCAGGATCGGACTACGAGCAGTACTTC. This codes for CASSDAPGSDYEQYF.

The chain links TRBV7-2 to TRBJ1-1; the D gene is possibly TRBD1 (6 bases). The CDR3 sequence is 14 residues long. Trimming cost V 0 bases and J 4 bases, with 9 bases left between them. Germline V lookup: CDR1 SGHTA, CDR2 FQGNSA. This CDR3 reads CASSLARGFTEAFF. The CDR3 DNA reads as TGTGCCAGCAGCTTAGCGAGGGGGTTCACTGAAGCTTTCTTT. The complete variable domain, with remaining parts taken from reference TRBV7-2 and TRBJ1-1, reads GAGVSQSPSNKVTEKGKDVELRCDPISGHTALYWYRQSLGQGLEFLIYFQGNSAPDKSGLPSDRFSAERTGGSVSTLTIQRTQQEDSAVYLCASSLARGFTEAFFGQGTRLTVV.

The chain couples TRBV19 to TRBJ1-4, with 7 nucleotides matching TRBD1. The CDR3 has 13 amino acids. Germline values: CDR1 LNHDA, CDR2 SQIVND (reference sequence). After removal of 10 bases from V and 4 bases from J, the junction contained 6 bases not matched to a gene. As DNA, the CDR3 is TGTGCCACCGCCGGGACAGTTAATGAAAAACTGTTTTTT. Protein sequence: CATAGTVNEKLFF.

The chain carries TRBV7-2 and TRBJ1-2; perhaps TRBD1 as D (6 bases). Germline assignment: CDR1 SGHTA and CDR2 FQGNSA. V shed 5 bases and J shed 4 bases, with 17 bases lying between them. The CDR3 is 15 residues long. The DNA of the CDR3 is TGTGCCAGCAGCCCCGGCGGGGGGCGAAGCTATGGCTACACCTTC. Encoded protein: CASSPGGGRSYGYTF.

This sequence joins TRBV7-8 and TRBJ2-7; possibly TRBD2 for D (5 bases). V lost 4 bases, J lost 2 bases, and 15 bases lay in between. This CDR3 comprises 15 residues. Germline CDR1 is SGHVS and CDR2 is FQNEAQ. This CDR3 reads CASSSTRGATYEQYF. As DNA, the CDR3 is TGTGCCAGCAGCTCCACTCGGGGAGCAACCTACGAGCAGTACTTC.

The CDR3 bases are TGTGCCAGTAGTACGCCGGGGTTAGATACGCAGTATTTT. Translating it yields CASSTPGLDTQYF. The V call is TRBV19, the J call TRBJ2-3; D might be TRBD2 (5 bases). V was clipped by 4 bases and J by 5 bases, with 10 bases between them. Per germline, CDR1 LNHDA and CDR2 SQIVND (reference sequence). This CDR3 is 13 amino acids long.

V is TRBV5-1 and J is TRBJ2-2; 7 nucleotides match TRBD2. J lost 2 bases, V lost 2 bases, and 3 bases had no gene match. The CDR3 has 15 residues. Germline CDR1 and CDR2: SGHRS and YFSETQ. CDR3: CASSFASGNTGELFF. The CDR3 coding sequence is TGCGCCAGCAGCTTTGCTAGCGGAAACACCGGGGAGCTGTTTTTT. The full variable domain, completed using reference TRBV5-1 and TRBJ2-2, is KAGVTQTPRYLIKTRGQQVTLSCSPISGHRSVSWYQQTPGQGLQFLFEYFSETQRNKGNFPGRFSGRQFSNSRSEMNVSTLELGDSALYLCASSFASGNTGELFFGEGSRLTVL.

This clone showed up just once. The J gene is TRBJ2-7, the V gene TRBV15, with a possible D match to TRBD2 (5 bases). V was trimmed by 3 bases and J by 4 bases, leaving 13 bases between them. Germline CDR1 and CDR2: LNHNV and YYDKDF (reference sequence). There are 14 residues in the CDR3. As DNA, the CDR3 is TGTGCCACCAGCAGGCCCCCAGAGGGTTACGAGCAGTACTTC. It encodes CATSRPPEGYEQYF. Complete variable domain (other parts from reference TRBV15 and TRBJ2-7): DAMVIQNPRYQVTQFGKPVTLSCSQTLNHNVMYWYQQKSSQAPKLLFHYYDKDFNNEADTPDNFQSRRPNTSFCFLDIRSPGLGDTAMYLCATSRPPEGYEQYFGPGTRLTVT.

The V and J genes are TRBV6-6 and TRBJ1-5; 12 bases are a match to TRBD1. V dropped 6 bases and J dropped 7; count of bases not matched to a gene: 7. The CDR3 sequence is 15 residues long. Looked up from germline, CDR1 is MNHNY and CDR2 is SVGAGI (reference sequence). The DNA of the CDR3 is TGTGCCAGCAGAGGGACAGGGGGCCCGTGGCAGCCCCAGCATTTT. Its protein product is CASRGTGGPWQPQHF.

In its sample, this clone was seen once. The chain couples TRBV7-2 to TRBJ1-3; maybe TRBD1 (5 bases). CDR3 length: 15 residues. In germline, CDR1 is SGHTA, CDR2 FQGNSA. V shed 0 bases and J shed 3 bases, with 9 bases lying between them. The CDR3 DNA is TGTGCCAGCAGCTTAGCGGGGGGATTTGGAAACACCATATATTTT. Translation: CASSLAGGFGNTIYF.

This chain connects TRBV25-1 to TRBJ2-3, with 10 bases fitting TRBD2. The trim removed 0 bases at V and 5 bases at J, leaving 8 bases unmatched. In germline, CDR1 is MGHDK, CDR2 SYGVNS. CDR3 length: 17 amino acids. CDR3 region: CASSEYSGGPLRDTQYF. The DNA for the CDR3 is TGTGCCAGCAGTGAATATAGCGGGGGGCCGCTAAGAGATACGCAGTATTTT. The full variable domain, its missing parts supplied by reference TRBV25-1 and TRBJ2-3, is EADIYQTPRYLVIGTGKKITLECSQTMGHDKMYWYQQDPGMELHLIHYSYGVNSTEKGDLSSESTVSRIRTEHFPLTLESARPSHTSQYLCASSEYSGGPLRDTQYFGPGTRLTVL.

The chain is built from TRBV7-3 and TRBJ1-2, with 7 positions matching TRBD1. Germline trimming cut 2 bases from V and 5 bases from J; bases unmatched to any gene: 26. CDR3 size: 21 residues. Looked up from germline, CDR1 is SGHTA and CDR2 is FQGTGA. The CDR3 protein is CASSLPRGGYRDSKPGYGYTF. The CDR3 DNA reads as TGTGCCAGCAGCTTACCTCGGGGGGGGTATCGGGACAGTAAGCCAGGGTATGGCTACACCTTC. Looking up the rest from reference TRBV7-3 and TRBJ1-2 gives the full variable domain: GAGVSQTPSNKVTEKGKYVELRCDPISGHTALYWYRQSLGQGPEFLIYFQGTGAADDSGLPNDRFFAVRPEGSVSTLKIQRTERGDSAVYLCASSLPRGGYRDSKPGYGYTFGSGTRLTVV.

The V and J genes are TRBV30 and TRBJ2-7; perhaps TRBD1 as D (9 bases). V was clipped by 0 bases and J by 3 bases, with 21 bases between them. Germline assignment: CDR1 GTSNPN and CDR2 SVGIG (reference sequence). The length of the CDR3 is 17 residues. CDR3 sequence: CAWSVTGQGLGYYEQYF. DNA for the CDR3: TGTGCCTGGAGTGTGACGGGACAGGGACTAGGGTACTACGAGCAGTACTTC.

The gene calls are TRBV6-5 and TRBJ1-3, with 7 bases lining up with TRBD1. CDR3 length equals 14 residues. Germline CDR1 is MNHEY and CDR2 is SVGAGI. V lost 5 bases to trimming and J lost 0 bases; unmatched junction nucleotides: 1. CDR3 sequence reads: CASSRDSSGNTIYF. The CDR3 DNA reads as TGTGCCAGCAGTCGGGACAGCTCTGGAAACACCATATATTTT.

Comments on this clone: Distinct nucleotide sequences in the sample also encode this CDR3. The chain recombines TRBV15 with TRBJ1-6, with 10 bases fitting TRBD1. The CDR3 runs to 15 residues. With 9 bases clipped from V and 7 bases from J, the junction kept 9 bases outside the gene matches. CDR1 and CDR2 from the germline V gene are LNHNV and YYDKDF (reference sequence). The CDR3 region is CATGSEGQGNSPLHF. The CDR3 nucleotides read TGTGCCACAGGTTCGGAGGGACAGGGGAATTCACCCCTCCACTTT.

The rearrangement joins TRBV4-3 to TRBJ2-1; 13 nucleotides align to TRBD2. The CDR3 loop spans 15 amino acids. In germline, CDR1 is LGHNA, CDR2 YSLEER. The junction had 6 bases not matched to a gene; V was cut back by 3 bases and J by 10 bases. In nucleotides, the CDR3 is TGCGCCAGCAGCCAGGAGGGACTAGCGGGGATAGAGCAGTTCTTC. Amino acid sequence: CASSQEGLAGIEQFF.

The V gene is TRBV6-5, the J gene TRBJ1-2, with D hard to call. In germline, CDR1 is MNHEY, CDR2 SVGAGI. The ends were cut back, 2 bases at V and 6 bases at J, with 16 bases in the middle. CDR3 size: 15 residues. In nucleotides, the CDR3 is TGTGCCAGCAGTTACCAGAATCGGGTTTTTGATGGCTACACCTTC. It is translated as CASSYQNRVFDGYTF.

V usage is TRBV6-5 and J usage is TRBJ1-1, with a possible D match to TRBD1 (6 bases). The germline V gene has CDR1 MNHEY and CDR2 SVGAGI. The CDR3 totals 13 residues. V lost 5 bases, J lost 4 bases, and 11 bases lay in between. CDR3 loop: CASSERDITEAFF. The DNA for the CDR3 is TGTGCCAGCAGTGAAAGGGACATCACTGAAGCTTTCTTT.

This clone was detected only a few times. The V and J genes are TRBV25-1 and TRBJ1-1; 7 nucleotides match TRBD1. The trim removed 6 bases at V and 0 bases at J, leaving 7 bases unmatched. The V gene's germline CDR1 is MGHDK and CDR2 SYGVNS. This CDR3 region has 15 residues. The CDR3, as DNA: TGTGCCAGCAGCCCGGGACAGACAATGAACACTGAAGCTTTCTTT. Protein: CASSPGQTMNTEAFF.

V usage is TRBV6-1 and J usage is TRBJ2-5, with D possibly TRBD1 on 5 matching bases. The CDR3 is 14 amino acids. Germline CDR1 reads MNHNS; CDR2 reads SASEGT. V was clipped by 3 bases and J by 5 bases, with 13 bases between them. The CDR3 coding sequence is TGTGCCAGCAGTGAGGCAGGGTACGTTGAGACCCAGTACTTC. This encodes CASSEAGYVETQYF.

The chain joins TRBV6-1 to TRBJ2-5; TRBD2 matches 10 bases. CDR1 and CDR2 from the germline V gene are MNHNS and SASEGT. J lost 1 base, V lost 8 bases, and 7 bases had no gene match. This CDR3 comprises 15 residues. CDR3 protein: CASARAGGPQETQYF. The CDR3 nucleotides read TGTGCCAGCGCAAGAGCGGGGGGGCCCCAAGAGACCCAGTACTTC.